Shown below are 25 T cell receptor beta chains from a single sample sequenced in a study of T cells in women clearing cervical HPV infection. The assay was immunoSEQ multiplex PCR, and TCRdb's table has in-frame clones only and misses some. Recorded here are roughly 20,000 clones; the top ten clones represent about 4.6%. Sample: blood buffy coat. The receptors here all came from a woman between 18 and 69 years old with a cervical HPV16 infection that either progressed to CIN3+ or cleared (not recorded which).

As for this clone: Sequencing ends 3 residues short of the CDR3 end; the germline J gene provides the rest. This chain uses TRBV5-1 with TRBJ2-2, with D possibly TRBD1 on 6 matching bases. This CDR3 contains 15 residues. The V gene lost 4 bases and the J gene lost 0 bases, with 10 bases spanning the gap. CDR1 SGHRS and CDR2 YFSETQ come from the germline V gene. The chain's CDR3 is CASSPQGPNTGELFF. Incomplete CDR3 DNA: TGCGCCAGCAGCCCACAGGGACCGAACACCGGGGAG.

Notes on this clone: Sequencing ends 3 residues short of the CDR3 end; the germline J gene provides the rest. The V gene is TRBV2, the J gene TRBJ2-3; 7 nucleotides agree with TRBD1. V lost 7 bases and J lost 0; bases outside the gene matches: 4. The CDR3 totals 14 residues. In germline, CDR1 is SNHLY, CDR2 FYNNEI. CDR3 loop: CASTRGLSTDTQYF. Incomplete CDR3 DNA: TGTGCCAGCACGAGGGGGCTGAGCACAGATACG.

Note on this clone: The read comes to an end 3 residues before the CDR3 does, leaving the germline J gene to fill in the end. This sequence joins TRBV30 and TRBJ2-3; TRBD2 might be the D (5 bases). This CDR3 contains 12 residues. Germline V gene sequence: CDR1 GTSNPN, CDR2 SVGIG (reference sequence). Incomplete CDR3 DNA: TGTGCCTGGAGTCCCGGGGATCAGCCG. It is translated as CAWSPGDQP. The full CDR3 reads CAWSPGDQPQYF.

Regarding this clone: The read finishes 3 residues shy of the CDR3 end, and the germline J gene is used to complete it. J is TRBJ2-1 and V is TRBV6-1, with 9 nucleotides matching TRBD2. Trimming took 1 base from V and 3 from J; bases not matched to a gene: 4. This CDR3 is built from 16 residues. Germline CDR1 is MNHNS and CDR2 is SASEGT. The CDR3 here is CASSEDAGGGYNEQFF. The sequenced part of the CDR3 DNA is TGTGCCAGCAGTGAAGATGCGGGGGGGGGCTACAATGAG.

As concerns this clone: The read gets to within 3 residues of the CDR3 end, and the germline J gene fills in the rest. The rearrangement uses TRBV5-1 and TRBJ2-2; the D gene is possibly TRBD1 (6 bases). V lost 0 bases and J lost 4, with 10 bases in between. Per germline, CDR1 SGHRS and CDR2 YFSETQ. CDR3 size: 15 residues. Partial CDR3 DNA: TGCGCCAGCAGCTTGGGACAGGCCGGCACCGGGGAG. The encoded protein is CASSLGQAGTGE. The CDR3 as a whole reads CASSLGQAGTGELFF.

With respect to this clone: The observed sequence ends 3 residues before the CDR3 terminus, with the missing tail filled in from the germline J gene. The rearrangement uses TRBV30 and TRBJ1-3; D gene ambiguous. Germline V CDR1 and CDR2: GTSNPN, SVGIG (reference sequence). The CDR3 contains 12 residues. V was pared by 2 bases and J by 4 bases, with 6 bases between. CDR3 DNA, as far as it was read: TGTGCCTGGAGTCGAAGCGGAAACACC. This gives the protein CAWSRSGNT. From start to end, the CDR3 is CAWSRSGNTIYF.

As regards this clone: The sequence runs out 3 residues before the end of the CDR3; the remainder is reconstructed from the germline J gene. This rearrangement joins TRBV5-1 to TRBJ2-7; the match to TRBD2 covers 11 bases. The CDR3 has 16 residues. The junction had 6 bases not matched to a gene; V was cut back by 4 bases and J by 0 bases. CDR1 is SGHRS, CDR2 YFSETQ, per germline. Partial CDR3 DNA: TGCGCCAGCAGCCCCCGGCTAGCGGGGGGCTCCTACGAG. This encodes CASSPRLAGGSYE. The entire CDR3 is CASSPRLAGGSYEQYF.

Of note for this clone: The read comes to an end 3 residues before the CDR3 does, leaving the germline J gene to fill in the end. V gene TRBV5-1 combines with J gene TRBJ2-1; D is perhaps TRBD1 (6 bases). This CDR3 is 18 amino acids long. Trimming stripped 0 bases from V and 5 bases from J, with 21 bases between. Germline V lookup: CDR1 SGHRS, CDR2 YFSETQ. The CDR3 region is CASSLAIPGRGQHNEQFF. Incomplete CDR3 DNA: TGCGCCAGCAGCTTGGCAATACCGGGACGCGGACAGCACAATGAG.

As concerns this clone: The read gets to within 3 residues of the CDR3 end, and the germline J gene fills in the rest. V usage is TRBV7-6 and J usage is TRBJ1-5, with D tentatively TRBD1 (5 bases). V lost 4 bases to trimming and J lost 6 bases, with 16 bases between them. This CDR3 has 15 amino acids. Germline CDR1 reads SGHVS; CDR2 reads FNYEAQ. CDR3 DNA, as far as it was read: TGTGCCAGCAGCTCGGGCACTGGGAGGGGTCAGCCC. Translating it yields CASSSGTGRGQP. The whole CDR3 reads CASSSGTGRGQPQHF.

The CDR3 is CASRGSGTGTQYF. The part of the CDR3 DNA that was read is TGTGCCAGTAGAGGCTCCGGGACAGGGACC. The genes are TRBV19 and TRBJ2-5; 8 nucleotides agree with TRBD1. The read ends 3 residues before the CDR3 terminus; that terminus is restored from the germline J gene. Looked up from germline, CDR1 is LNHDA and CDR2 is SQIVND (reference sequence). J was trimmed by 7 bases and V by 6 bases; bases with no gene match: 7. CDR3 length equals 13 residues.

In regard to this clone: The read ends 3 residues early relative to the CDR3; the germline J gene fills the gap. The chain is built from TRBV18 and TRBJ1-1; possible D gene TRBD1, 6 bases. The length of the CDR3 is 14 residues. Trimming removed 2 bases at V and 5 bases at J, with 12 bases between. Looked up from germline, CDR1 is KGHSH and CDR2 is LQKENI. Here the CDR3 reads CASSPNQGRTEAFF. CDR3 DNA, as far as it was read: TGTGCCAGCTCACCAAATCAGGGGAGGACTGAA.

The CDR3 sequence: CSARAGTSGGDTQYF. The DNA read from the CDR3 is TGCAGTGCTAGAGCCGGGACTAGCGGGGGAGATACG. V gene TRBV20-1 combines with J gene TRBJ2-3, with 14 bases that match TRBD2. The read terminates 3 residues before the CDR3 end, so the remaining end is supplied by the germline J gene. The CDR3 spans 15 residues. From germline, CDR1 is DFQATT and CDR2 SNEGSKA (reference sequence). Trimming cost V 1 base and J 5 bases; bases outside gene matches: 2.

About this clone: The CDR3 goes on 3 residues after the read ends, and that part is filled in from the germline J gene. This chain links TRBV7-2 with TRBJ2-5; D uncertain. CDR1 and CDR2 (germline): SGHTA, FQGNSA. Trimming took 5 bases from V and 4 from J, leaving 11 bases between them. The CDR3 has 13 residues. CDR3 sequence: CASSKVARETQYF. CDR3 bases read: TGTGCCAGCAGCAAGGTTGCTCGAGAGACC.

Points on this clone: The read is 3 residues too short to cover the CDR3 end, so that end is filled in from the germline J gene. This chain joins TRBV19 and TRBJ1-2; 9 bases are a match to TRBD1. The CDR3 is 16 amino acids. J lost 2 bases, V lost 4 bases, and 8 bases had no gene match. The germline gives CDR1 LNHDA, CDR2 SQIVND (reference sequence). The part of the CDR3 DNA that was read is TGTGCCAGTAGTACCCTCCATGGACAGGGGAACTATGGC. Translation: CASSTLHGQGNYG. The whole CDR3 is CASSTLHGQGNYGYTF.

A remark on this clone: The read finishes 3 residues shy of the CDR3 end, and the germline J gene is used to complete it. The V and J genes are TRBV14 and TRBJ2-1; 8 bases align to TRBD2. This CDR3 has 15 residues. V shed 4 bases and J 9 bases; nucleotides not matched to a gene: 11. CDR1 and CDR2 from the germline V gene are SGHDN and FVKESK. The CDR3 DNA, read in part, is TGTGCCAGCAGCCCACCGGGACTAGGTTGGACTGAG. Amino acids: CASSPPGLGWTE. The CDR3 as a whole reads CASSPPGLGWTEQFF.

About this clone: Its ends do not fully match the called genes, so a read error is possible. Read data end 3 residues before the CDR3 end; the end is taken from the germline J gene. The chain has TRBV7-7 and TRBJ2-2; no clear D. This CDR3 is 14 amino acids long. Looked up from germline, CDR1 is SSHAT and CDR2 is FNYEAQ (reference sequence). The CDR3 protein is CASSSAERSGELFF. The DNA read from the CDR3 is TGTGCTAGCAGCTCCGCGGAGCGCAGCGGGGAG.

This clone is called medium-sized based on its frequency. The read comes to an end 3 residues before the CDR3 does, leaving the germline J gene to fill in the end. V usage is TRBV7-2 and J usage is TRBJ2-7; weak D call: TRBD2 (5 bases). CDR3 length equals 13 residues. Deletions cut 4 bases from V and 2 bases from J, with 9 bases between. CDR1 SGHTA and CDR2 FQGNSA come from the germline V gene. The sequenced part of the CDR3 DNA is TGTGCCAGCAGCTCGAGGGTTACCTACGAG. Translated: CASSSRVTYE. The full-length CDR3 reads as CASSSRVTYEQYF.

With regard to this clone: Read data end 3 residues before the CDR3 end; the end is taken from the germline J gene. The chain recombines TRBV20-1 with TRBJ1-4; a weak D match, TRBD1 (5 bases). Germline CDR1 DFQATT, CDR2 SNEGSKA (reference sequence). The CDR3 totals 16 residues. V was clipped by 7 bases and J by 6 bases, with 24 bases between them. The sequenced CDR3 bases are TGCAGTGTTAAAGGAAACCTGGGGCGTAAGGATGAAAAA. Protein product: CSVKGNLGRKDEK. The CDR3, in full, reads CSVKGNLGRKDEKLFF.

A word on this clone: The junction shows a germline mismatch at one end, possibly a read error. Sequencing ends 3 residues short of the CDR3 end; the germline J gene provides the rest. This sequence joins TRBV4-2 and TRBJ2-3; no firm D call. Germline V gives CDR1 LGHNA, CDR2 YNFKEQ. This CDR3 is 15 amino acids long. CDR3 DNA, as far as it was read: TGCGCCAGCAGCCAAGATCGAGAGGGCACAGATACG. The encoded protein is CASSQDREGTDT. The whole CDR3 reads CASSQDREGTDTQYF.

As regards this clone: From the germline J gene comes the end of the CDR3, since the read stops 3 residues before it. The chain joins TRBV23-1 to TRBJ2-2; TRBD1 matches at 9 bases. TRBV23-1 is designated an ORF whose function remains uncertain. The CDR3 length is 16 residues. The J segment lost 1 base and the V segment lost 4 bases, leaving 4 bases of the junction unmatched. CDR3 bases read: TGCGCCAGCAGTCCAGAGGACAGGGGGAACACCGGGGAG. It codes for CASSPEDRGNTGE. The CDR3 in full is CASSPEDRGNTGELFF.

With respect to this clone: Read data end 3 residues before the CDR3 end; the end is taken from the germline J gene. The chain combines TRBV11-2 with TRBJ2-3, with unresolved D. Germline assignment: CDR1 SGHAT and CDR2 FQNNGV. Trimming pared 4 bases from V and 6 bases from J, leaving 8 bases between. The CDR3 sequence is 12 residues long. The sequenced CDR3 bases are TGTGCCAGCAGCTCCCCCATGGATACG. It is translated as CASSSPMDT. From start to end, the CDR3 is CASSSPMDTQYF.

Worth noting for this clone: The read terminates 3 residues before the CDR3 end, so the remaining end is supplied by the germline J gene. The chain combines TRBV16 with TRBJ2-5; TRBD2 matches at 10 bases. CDR1 and CDR2 (germline): KGHSY, FQNENV. The CDR3 totals 16 residues. Unmatched junction bases numbered 7, after V lost 2 bases and J lost 4 bases. The CDR3: CASSQVRAGGRETQYF. CDR3 bases read: TGTGCCAGCAGCCAAGTCCGAGCGGGGGGGCGAGAGACC.

In regard to this clone: Read data end 3 residues before the CDR3 end; the end is taken from the germline J gene. The chain has TRBV12-3 or TRBV12-4 and TRBJ2-5; D might be TRBD2 (5 bases). The CDR3 has 14 residues. Between the trimmed V and J ends, which lost 3 bases and 0 bases, there was a span of 8 bases. CDR3 region: CASSFPGYQETQYF. The CDR3 bases that were read are TGTGCCAGCAGTTTTCCGGGGTACCAAGAGACC.

About this clone itself: Read coverage stops 3 residues before the CDR3 terminus; the germline J gene supplies the remainder. This chain uses TRBV7-9 with TRBJ2-7, with D maybe TRBD1 (6 bases). CDR1 SEHNR and CDR2 FQNEAQ come from the germline V gene (reference sequence). V was shortened by 2 bases and J by 5 bases, with 13 bases between the two germline ends. CDR3 length equals 14 residues. CDR3 residues: CASSLPGKGDEQYF. The DNA read from the CDR3 is TGTGCCAGCAGCTTACCCGGAAAGGGGGACGAG.

As for this clone: The read ends 3 residues early relative to the CDR3; the germline J gene fills the gap. V is TRBV19 and J is TRBJ2-1, with 14 bases matching TRBD2. This CDR3 comprises 18 residues. Germline CDR1 LNHDA, CDR2 SQIVND (reference sequence). V shed 5 bases, J shed 0 bases, and the junction held 6 bases outside the gene matches. CDR3 DNA, as far as it was read: TGTGCCAGTAGTCCAAGACTAGCGGGGGGGAGCTCCTACAATGAG. It translates to CASSPRLAGGSSYNE. In full, the CDR3 is CASSPRLAGGSSYNEQFF.